This TCR beta chain was obtained from a study of OX40 agonist ivuxolimab in advanced cancers. Turning to the overall study: Ivuxolimab was an agonistic, fully human IgG2 monoclonal antibody directed against OX40 (CD134), a costimulatory receptor. Intravenous ivuxolimab was administered to patients every 2 weeks at six dose levels: 0.01, 0.1, 0.3, 1.5, 3 and 10 mg/kg. Of the approximately 54 dose-escalation patients, hepatocellular carcinoma was present in approximately 20, melanoma in around 15, renal cell carcinoma in 9 and head and neck cancer in 9. A male proportion of 70% to 90% and a mean age of approximately 55 years, ranging from 23 to 79, were recorded for the dose-escalation cohort. Prior anti-PD-1, anti-PD-L1 or anti-CTLA-4 therapy was permitted, and 40% to 50% of dose-escalation patients had received checkpoint inhibitors. Partial responses occurred in three dose-escalation patients, of whom one had hepatocellular carcinoma and two had cutaneous melanoma. Peripheral TCRbeta sequencing was intended to test whether TCR sequence diversity was altered and clonal T-cell expansion was caused by ivuxolimab. The paper covers the monotherapy dose-escalation part of the phase I ivuxolimab trial, which included N ≈ 50 patients. What the authors observed across the whole study: At doses of 0.1 to 3.0 mg/kg, clonal expansion of both CD4+ and CD8+ T cells in blood was seen between baseline and week 6. On average, CD8+ T cells showed more expanded clones than CD4+ T cells after ivuxolimab. Partial responders in the 0.1-3.0 mg/kg groups had among the lowest normalized peripheral clonal expansion, especially among CD8+ T cells. The antigen specificity of the clonally expanded peripheral T cells was not determined. Low levels of normalized T-cell clonal expansion were also seen in some patients who did not respond.

The trial excluded patients who had a history of autoimmune disease or were on systemic immunosuppression. In every dose cohort, peripheral blood was drawn for TCR sequencing at baseline, cycle 4 day 1, and cycle 7 day 1. Samples were obtained from an open-label, multicenter, first-in-human phase I dose-escalation trial of ivuxolimab. Adults with locally advanced or metastatic melanoma, renal cell, hepatocellular, or head and neck squamous cell carcinoma were enrolled in the trial. Before TCR sequencing, CD4+ T cells and CD8+ T cells were sorted from peripheral blood as separate populations. The CDR3 runs 16 amino acids, cysteine and phenylalanine included. The sequence is cut down to CDR3 DNA, 48 bases in frame from base 1. For CDR1 and CDR2, the germline V gene lists SGHTA and FQGNSA. V is cut back by 3 bases and J by 4 bases, with 11 bases in the junction unmatched. For sequencing of the TCRbeta CDR3 region, genomic DNA was extracted from the sorted cells. The immunoSEQ Assay was used to sequence the TCRbeta CDR3 regions. In TCRdb, the immuneACCESS table is reduced to in-frame sequences with V and J assigned. These tables do not hold every clone; where another copy was compared, an unresolved V gene accounts for under half, and the others remain unexplained. Within this sample are more than 9,500 clones, with just over 85% of them counted one time only. The top ten clonotypes cover under 35% of the sample.

A word on this clone: Its antigen remains unidentified. No much larger clonotype is one base removed from it; base qualities were not supplied.

This chain joins TRBV7-2 to TRBJ2-7; TRBD2 aligns with 8 central bases. This specimen was CD4+ or CD8+ T cells sorted from blood, taken in a trial of the OX40 agonist ivuxolimab. The clonotype comes from an adult with an advanced solid tumor such as melanoma, head and neck, liver or kidney cancer. The CDR3: CASSLRGAGVGYEQYF. The DNA sequence is TGTGCCAGCAGCTTGCGGGGAGCGGGGGTTGGGTACGAGCAGTACTTC.